A selection of T cell receptor beta chains follows, all from one sample in a study of cytomegalovirus exposure and HLA in healthy donors. Using immunoSEQ multiplex PCR, the repertoire was profiled, and TCRdb retains in-frame clones only, with some absent. The sample contains 90,000 to 110,000 clones, approximately 12% of which appear only once. Input material: PBMCs. These receptors all come from a man aged 40-55 years in good health and CMV-seropositive. CDR3s include the opening cysteine and the closing phenylalanine or tryptophan. The order of the fields is clone size, V gene, J gene, CDR3 protein. Where a row states a size, it is once, few, many or the class of an expanded clone; other rows omit it.

clone_size: NA
v_call: TRBV28
j_call: TRBJ2-7
cdr3_aa: CASSLSGTSSYEQYF

clone_size: NA
v_call: TRBV7-9
j_call: TRBJ2-3
cdr3_aa: CASTRYLTSGTQGADTQYF

clone_size: NA
v_call: TRBV2
j_call: TRBJ2-5
cdr3_aa: CASSRNGKETQYF

clone_size: NA
v_call: TRBV19
j_call: TRBJ1-5
cdr3_aa: CASSAGFLGPQHF

clone_size: few
v_call: TRBV7-2
j_call: TRBJ1-2
cdr3_aa: CASRGTAYGYTF

clone_size: NA
v_call: TRBV6-6
j_call: TRBJ2-1
cdr3_aa: CASSYAGGAFNEQFF

clone_size: few
v_call: TRBV28
j_call: TRBJ1-4
cdr3_aa: CASSLGGEGEKLFF

clone_size: NA
v_call: TRBV6-1
j_call: TRBJ2-7
cdr3_aa: CASSLYPTGGEQYF

clone_size: NA
v_call: TRBV13
j_call: TRBJ1-2
cdr3_aa: CASSPTGEVNYGYTF

clone_size: few
v_call: TRBV7-9
j_call: TRBJ2-7
cdr3_aa: CASNPGDAQYF

clone_size: few
v_call: TRBV4-2
j_call: TRBJ2-7
cdr3_aa: CASSQEVAPTYEQYF

clone_size: NA
v_call: TRBV11-2
j_call: TRBJ2-3
cdr3_aa: CASRQTVSTDTQYF

clone_size: few
v_call: TRBV7-2
j_call: TRBJ1-1
cdr3_aa: CASSLQGGDTEAFF

clone_size: NA
v_call: TRBV7-9
j_call: TRBJ2-1
cdr3_aa: CASSLELAGHNEQFF

clone_size: NA
v_call: TRBV28
j_call: TRBJ2-1
cdr3_aa: CASSTPRQGGGLLVGSYNEQFF

clone_size: NA
v_call: TRBV28
j_call: TRBJ2-7
cdr3_aa: CASWTGYDEQYF

clone_size: NA
v_call: TRBV5-6
j_call: TRBJ1-4
cdr3_aa: CASSPGQGEEKLFF

clone_size: NA
v_call: TRBV7-9
j_call: TRBJ2-5
cdr3_aa: CASSPPLQETQYF

clone_size: NA
v_call: TRBV11-3
j_call: TRBJ2-7
cdr3_aa: CASSLGPGNYEQYF